A single sample is the source of the 10 T cell receptor beta chains below, sequenced in a study of blood T cell repertoires in COVID-19. The data were produced by immunoSEQ multiplex PCR, yet TCRdb's version contains in-frame clones alone and is incomplete. The sample contains around 320,000 clones, around 88% of which appear only once. Sequencing was done on a sample of peripheral blood. The receptors come from a woman aged 25 to 39 who had recovered from COVID-19.

The V gene is TRBV28, the J gene TRBJ1-1, with 7 bases aligning to TRBD1. Germline lookup yields CDR1 MDHEN and CDR2 SYDVKM. This CDR3 has 15 residues. V shed 5 bases and J 0 bases; nucleotides not matched to a gene: 6. CDR3 sequence reads: CASSPAGQVNTEAFF. Here the CDR3 DNA reads TGTGCCAGCAGTCCCGCCGGACAGGTGAACACTGAAGCTTTCTTT.

The chain has TRBV9 and TRBJ1-3, with D possibly being TRBD1 (5 bases). The CDR3 has 17 residues. V was clipped by 3 bases and J by 2 bases, with 18 bases between them. Germline V gene data show CDR1 as SGDLS and CDR2 as YYNGEE. CDR3 sequence reads: CASSANHLPTAGNTIYF. The DNA of the CDR3 is TGTGCCAGCAGCGCCAACCATTTACCGACAGCTGGAAACACCATATATTTT.

This clone was counted only a few times. The chain has TRBV5-4 and TRBJ2-5; TRBD1 aligns across 7 bases. The V gene's germline CDR1 is SGHNT and CDR2 YYREEE (reference sequence). This CDR3 region has 19 residues. V was clipped by 0 bases and J by 1 base; unmatched bases: 15. CDR3 sequence (DNA): TGTGCCAGCAGCTTGGGAAGGGATAGACAGGGAACTTCCCAAGAGACCCAGTACTTC. Protein sequence: CASSLGRDRQGTSQETQYF.

This clone was seen just once. The chain combines TRBV7-3 with TRBJ2-7, with TRBD2 identical over 8 bases. The CDR3 length is 16 residues. CDR1 is SGHTA, CDR2 FQGTGA, per germline. J lost 4 bases, V lost 0 bases, and 8 bases had no gene match. This CDR3 is CASSLTGGSGVYEQYF. In DNA form, the CDR3 reads TGTGCCAGCAGCTTAACGGGAGGTAGCGGGGTTTACGAGCAGTACTTC.

The chain is built from TRBV20-1 and TRBJ1-5, with D unresolved. The CDR3 has 13 residues. V lost 3 bases and J 6 bases, leaving 12 bases between the germline ends. Germline CDR1 is DFQATT and CDR2 is SNEGSKA (reference sequence). The DNA of the CDR3 is TGCAGTGCTAGTGGCGGATCGGGTCAGCCCCAGCATTTT. Its translation: CSASGGSGQPQHF.

The chain uses TRBV18 and TRBJ2-7, with D tentatively TRBD1 (5 bases). The CDR3 runs 14 residues. V dropped 2 bases and J dropped 12 bases, with 20 bases sitting between them. Germline CDR1 and CDR2: KGHSH and LQKENI. The CDR3 loop is CASSPTAQGTDRYF. The CDR3 DNA reads TGTGCCAGCTCACCAACTGCGCAGGGTACAGATAGGTACTTC.

The chain recombines TRBV10-3 with TRBJ1-2; tentatively, D is TRBD1 (6 bases). The V and J ends lost 4 bases and 6 bases respectively, with 12 bases between them. Germline loops: CDR1 ENHRY, CDR2 SYGVKD. The CDR3 has 13 residues. This chain's CDR3 is CAISAGTRDGYTF. The CDR3 DNA reads as TGTGCCATCAGTGCCGGGACAAGGGATGGCTACACCTTC.

The DNA of the CDR3 is TGTGCCAGCTTGGGGGGATCTGAAGCTTTCTTT. It specifies CASLGGSEAFF. The chain is built from TRBV6-5 and TRBJ1-1, with D tentatively TRBD1 (5 bases). CDR3 length: 11 amino acids. Germline loops: CDR1 MNHEY, CDR2 SVGAGI. V lost 8 bases and J lost 6, with 10 bases in between.

This clone showed up just once. V and J are TRBV28 and TRBJ2-7; tentatively, D is TRBD2 (5 bases). The V gene's germline CDR1 is MDHEN and CDR2 SYDVKM. The CDR3 sequence is 14 residues long. The ends were cut back, 6 bases at V and 6 bases at J, with 18 bases in the middle. The CDR3 nucleotides read TGTGCCAGCAGACCCCGTGGAGGTCATAGCGAGCAGTACTTC. It codes for CASRPRGGHSEQYF.

This clone has a single count. This chain links TRBV27 with TRBJ1-4, with D possibly TRBD1 on 6 matching bases. The germline CDR1 and CDR2 sequences are MNHEY and SMNVEV (reference sequence). Deletions cut 6 bases from V and 4 bases from J, with 15 bases between. The length of the CDR3 is 15 residues. The CDR3 loop is CASRRGGGGNEKLFF. CDR3 sequence (DNA): TGTGCCAGCAGGCGAGGGGGTGGGGGTAATGAAAAACTGTTTTTT.